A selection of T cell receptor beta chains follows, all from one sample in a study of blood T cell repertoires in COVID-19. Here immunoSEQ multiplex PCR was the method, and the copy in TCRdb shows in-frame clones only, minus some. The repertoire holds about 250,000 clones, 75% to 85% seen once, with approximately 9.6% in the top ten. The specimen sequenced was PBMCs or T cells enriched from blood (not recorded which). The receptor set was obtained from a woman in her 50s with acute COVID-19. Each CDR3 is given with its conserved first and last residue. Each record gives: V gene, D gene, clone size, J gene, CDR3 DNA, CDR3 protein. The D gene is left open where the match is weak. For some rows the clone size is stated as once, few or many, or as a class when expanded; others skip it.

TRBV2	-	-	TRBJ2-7	TGTGCCAGCAGGGACATTGACTACGAGCAGTACTTC	CASRDIDYEQYF
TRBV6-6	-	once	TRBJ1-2	TGTGCCAGCAGCCGAGACAGGAACTATGGCTACACCTTC	CASSRDRNYGYTF
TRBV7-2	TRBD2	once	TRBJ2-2	TGTGCCAGCAGCTTCCCTACTAGCGGGGCGAACACCGGGGAGCTGTTTTTT	CASSFPTSGANTGELFF
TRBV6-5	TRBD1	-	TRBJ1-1	TGTGCCAGCAGTTACCTTCCCCTCGGGACAGGGAGGGGTCTCTTT	CASSYLPLGTGRGLF
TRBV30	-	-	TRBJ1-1	TGTGCCTGGAAGGACACGAACACTGAAGCTTTCTTT	CAWKDTNTEAFF
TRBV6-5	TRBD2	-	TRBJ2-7	TGTGCCAGCAGTATTAGCGGGGGTGTCTCCTACGAGCAGTACTTC	CASSISGGVSYEQYF
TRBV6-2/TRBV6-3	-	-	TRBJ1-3	TGTGCCAGCAGTTACCCAACAGGATCCTCTGGAAACACCATATATTTT	CASSYPTGSSGNTIYF
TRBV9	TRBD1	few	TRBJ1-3	TGTGCCAGCAGCGTAGCCGGGACAGCCGCTGGAAACACCATATATTTT	CASSVAGTAAGNTIYF
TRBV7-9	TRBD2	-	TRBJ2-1	TGTGCCAGCAGCTTATGGACTAGCGGGGGGCAGAGCTCCTACAATGAGCAGTTCTTC	CASSLWTSGGQSSYNEQFF
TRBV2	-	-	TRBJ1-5	TGTGCCAGCTCCGACAGTTATAGCAATCAGCCCCAGCATTTT	CASSDSYSNQPQHF
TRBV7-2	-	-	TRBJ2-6	TGTGCCAGCAGCTTTAGGCGAGGCTCTGGGGCCAACGTCCTGACTTTC	CASSFRRGSGANVLTF
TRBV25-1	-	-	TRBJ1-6	TGTGCCAGCAGTGGTACAGGGAAGTCCTATAATTCACCCCTCCACTTT	CASSGTGKSYNSPLHF
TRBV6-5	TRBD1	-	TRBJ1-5	TGTGCCAGCAACCCGACAGGGCTCAGCAATCAGCCCCAGCATTTT	CASNPTGLSNQPQHF
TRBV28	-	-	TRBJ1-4	TGTGCCAGCAGCCGGGGGGGAGAAAAACTGTTTTTT	CASSRGGEKLFF
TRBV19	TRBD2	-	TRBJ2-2	TGTGCCAGTAGTAAAGGGAGGGACGGGGAGCTGTTTTTT	CASSKGRDGELFF
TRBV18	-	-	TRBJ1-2	TGTGCCAGCTCACCCGGACACCCTGACTATGGCTACACCTTC	CASSPGHPDYGYTF
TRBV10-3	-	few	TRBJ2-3	TGTGCCATCAGTGACCTTGGGGGCAAGAGAGATACGCAGTATTTT	CAISDLGGKRDTQYF
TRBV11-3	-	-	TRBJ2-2	TGTGCCAGCAGCTTAGACGGGCAGGGTCTCGGCGGGGAGCTGTTTTTT	CASSLDGQGLGGELFF
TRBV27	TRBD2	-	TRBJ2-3	TGTGCCAGCAGTTCCCGACTAGCGGGGGCTGGACATACGCAGTATTTT	CASSSRLAGAGHTQYF
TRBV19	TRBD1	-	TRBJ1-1	TGTGCCAGTACTAGGGACAGGGGGAGAACTGAAGCTTTCTTT	CASTRDRGRTEAFF
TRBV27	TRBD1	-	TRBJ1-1	TGTGCCAGCAGGAGAATGACAGGGTTCACTGAAGCTTTCTTT	CASRRMTGFTEAFF
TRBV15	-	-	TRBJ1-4	TGTGCCACCAGCAGAGATGGGGGGGCGGCTAATGAAAAACTGTTTTTT	CATSRDGGAANEKLFF
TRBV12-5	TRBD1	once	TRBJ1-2	TGTGCTAGTGGCCGGGACAGGGGGAACGAACGGTATGGCTACACCTTC	CASGRDRGNERYGYTF
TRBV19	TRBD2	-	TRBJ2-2	TGTGCCAGTAGTAAACGACTAGCGGGGGCGATCGGCGGGGAGCTGTTTTTT	CASSKRLAGAIGGELFF
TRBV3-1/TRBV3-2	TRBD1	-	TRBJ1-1	TGTGCCAGCAGCCAACAGACAGGGACGAGTGAAGCTTTCTTT	CASSQQTGTSEAFF
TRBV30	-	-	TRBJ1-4	TGTGCCTGGAGTCCCAGGCGGGGGGCAACTAATGAAAAACTGTTTTTT	CAWSPRRGATNEKLFF
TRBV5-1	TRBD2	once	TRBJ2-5	TGCGCCAGCAGCTTGTCTAGCGGGGGGGGTGAGACCCAGTACTTC	CASSLSSGGGETQYF
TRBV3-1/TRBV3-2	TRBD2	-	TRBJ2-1	TGTGCCAGCAGCTCACCACTGGGCGGGGGGGCTATCAATGAGCAGTTCTTC	CASSSPLGGGAINEQFF
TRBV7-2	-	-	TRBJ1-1	TGTGCCAGCAGCTCTATGACAGGTTTCGAAGCTTTCTTT	CASSSMTGFEAFF
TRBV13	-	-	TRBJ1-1	TGTGCCAGCAGCCCCCCATCGCGGGGCACTGAAGCTTTCTTT	CASSPPSRGTEAFF
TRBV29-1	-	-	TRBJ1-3	TGCAGCGTTAGGGACACCTCTGGAAACACCATATATTTT	CSVRDTSGNTIYF